This T cell receptor beta chain was documented in a study of CD4 T cells in relation to SARS-CoV-2 and coronaviruses. V was clipped by 4 bases and J by 10 bases; unmatched bases: 15. The length of the CDR3 is 16 residues. Germline V CDR1 and CDR2: SGHDT, YYEEEE. TCRdb's copy holds only in-frame clones and misses some; the assay was immunoSEQ multiplex PCR. The repertoire includes about 36,000 clones, approximately 80% of them detected once, and approximately 20% sits in the top ten. Remarks on this clone: Its antigen is as yet unknown.

This receptor was obtained from an adult with COVID-19. The V gene is TRBV5-6, the J gene TRBJ2-1, with 9 bases aligning to TRBD2. Sequences were obtained from memory CD4+ T cells from PBMCs, cultured in vitro. The CDR3 DNA follows: TGTGCCAGCAGCGCCCGGGGGGGCGGGAGGGCCAGAGAGCAGTTCTTC. Translation: CASSARGGGRAREQFF.